This T cell receptor (beta chain) was identified in a study of cytomegalovirus exposure and HLA in healthy donors. With regard to this clone: Its antigen remains unidentified.

Germline lookup yields CDR1 MNHEY and CDR2 SVGAGI. The trim removed 6 bases at V and 7 bases at J, leaving 9 bases unmatched. CDR3 length equals 15 residues. Using immunoSEQ multiplex PCR, the repertoire was profiled, and TCRdb retains in-frame clones only, with some absent. Of 50,000 to 65,000 clones detected, around 93% appear once; the ten largest clones hold over 6.5%. Regarding the study as a whole: In vitro checks showed that a few CMV-associated chains really do target CMV antigens.

The clonotype originates from a woman aged 18-35 years in good health and CMV-seropositive. This sequence joins TRBV6-5 and TRBJ2-7; 13 nucleotides agree with TRBD2. The material sequenced was PBMCs. The CDR3 sequence: CASRTRLAGGREQYF. The CDR3 bases are TGTGCCAGCAGGACCCGACTAGCGGGAGGTCGAGAGCAGTACTTC.